The 2 T cell receptor beta chains given below trace back to one sample, sequenced in a study of T cell responses to AZD1222 COVID-19 vaccine. Here immunoSEQ multiplex PCR was the method, and the copy in TCRdb shows in-frame clones only, minus some. Altogether 90,000 to 150,000 clones are present, around nine tenths being singletons, with the ten largest covering 3.5% to 4.5%. Source: peripheral blood, taken 28 days after the second dose of the MenACWY control vaccine. The receptors here all came from an adult who received the MenACWY meningococcal vaccine as a control.

J is TRBJ2-3 and V is TRBV6-5, with 7 nucleotides matching TRBD1. Germline loops: CDR1 MNHEY, CDR2 SVGAGI. With 6 bases clipped from V and 2 bases from J, the junction kept 8 bases outside the gene matches. The CDR3 sequence is 15 residues long. CDR3 sequence: CASRPRQGSTDTQYF. CDR3 sequence (DNA): TGTGCCAGCAGGCCCCGACAGGGATCCACAGATACGCAGTATTTT.

This sequence joins TRBV11-1 and TRBJ2-7; 8 nucleotides match TRBD1. CDR1 SGHAT and CDR2 FQDESV come from the germline V gene (reference sequence). This CDR3 has 15 amino acids. V lost 5 bases and J lost 7; bases outside the gene matches: 13. The CDR3 sequence: CASSAPIRGRREQYF. CDR3 bases: TGTGCCAGCAGCGCCCCTATCAGGGGGCGGAGGGAGCAGTACTTC. Together with reference TRBV11-1 and TRBJ2-7, the CDR3 gives the full variable domain: EAEVAQSPRYKITEKSQAVAFWCDPISGHATLYWYRQILGQGPELLVQFQDESVVDDSQLPKDRFSAERLKGVDSTLKIQPAELGDSAMYLCASSAPIRGRREQYFGPGTRLTVT.